The 29 T cell receptor beta chains in this list originate from one sample, sequenced in a study of cytomegalovirus exposure and HLA in healthy donors. The PCR made use of 60 Vbeta and 13 Jbeta primers. This table comes from immunoSEQ multiplex PCR, and its TCRdb copy is limited to in-frame clones, with some not included. The repertoire holds 120,000 or so clones, with roughly four fifths as singletons. The sample comprised PBMCs. Source of these receptors: a male donor in good health and CMV-seropositive.

The rearrangement links TRBV19 to TRBJ1-1; the D gene is possibly TRBD1 (5 bases). The V end was cut by 1 base, the J end by 5 bases, with 14 bases between. Germline V gene lookup returns CDR1 LNHDA and CDR2 SQIVND (reference sequence). This CDR3 is built from 15 residues. The CDR3 reads CASSIVSRGNTEAFF. CDR3 sequence (DNA): TGTGCCAGTAGTATAGTATCCCGGGGGAATACTGAAGCTTTCTTT.

The chain employs TRBV5-1 and TRBJ2-2, with D possibly TRBD1 on 6 matching bases. CDR3 length: 16 residues. Germline V CDR1 and CDR2: SGHRS, YFSETQ. Trimming removed 3 bases at V and 2 bases at J, with 14 bases between. CDR3 region: CASSWRTADNTGELFF. The CDR3 DNA sequence: TGCGCCAGCAGCTGGAGGACAGCTGACAACACCGGGGAGCTGTTTTTT.

This chain connects TRBV5-1 to TRBJ1-3, with 7 bases aligning to TRBD1. V gave up 4 bases and J gave up 4 bases; unmatched junction bases: 8. The CDR3 has 15 residues. Germline V gives CDR1 SGHRS, CDR2 YFSETQ. The CDR3 reads CASSRTGAAGNTIYF. CDR3 in DNA: TGCGCCAGCAGCCGAACAGGGGCGGCGGGAAACACCATATATTTT.

V usage is TRBV20-1 and J usage is TRBJ2-1, with TRBD1 matching over 9 bases. CDR3 length equals 11 residues. Germline trimming cut 6 bases from V and 7 bases from J; bases unmatched to any gene: 1. In germline, CDR1 is DFQATT, CDR2 SNEGSKA (reference sequence). DNA of the CDR3: TGCAGTGCAGGACAGGGGAATGAGCAGTTCTTC. It is translated as CSAGQGNEQFF.

The genes are TRBV7-3 and TRBJ2-2; TRBD2 is a possible D gene (5 bases). Germline V lookup: CDR1 SGHTA, CDR2 FQGTGA. V was shortened by 5 bases and J by 3 bases, with 13 bases between the two germline ends. The CDR3 extends over 15 amino acids. DNA for the CDR3: TGTGCCAGCAGCCATAAGGACTCCTACACCGGGGAGCTGTTTTTT. Translated, it gives CASSHKDSYTGELFF. The full variable domain, its missing parts supplied by reference TRBV7-3 and TRBJ2-2, is GAGVSQTPSNKVTEKGKYVELRCDPISGHTALYWYRQSLGQGPEFLIYFQGTGAADDSGLPNDRFFAVRPEGSVSTLKIQRTERGDSAVYLCASSHKDSYTGELFFGEGSRLTVL.

The CDR3 spells CSVEIDEQYF. CDR3 nucleotide sequence: TGCAGCGTTGAAATCGACGAGCAGTACTTC. V is TRBV29-1 and J is TRBJ2-7; no clear D gene. Germline V lookup: CDR1 SQVTM, CDR2 ANQGSEA. The V and J ends lost 2 bases and 5 bases respectively, with 4 bases between them. The CDR3 contains 10 residues.

The V gene is TRBV18, the J gene TRBJ2-6; 9 nucleotides line up with TRBD2. The CDR3 extends over 17 amino acids. Losses at the gene ends were 5 bases for V and 0 bases for J; bases not matched to a gene: 5. Germline CDR1 reads KGHSH; CDR2 reads LQKENI. CDR3 residues: CASSSTSGGSGANVLTF. DNA of the CDR3: TGTGCCAGCTCATCGACTAGCGGAGGCTCTGGGGCCAACGTCCTGACTTTC.

This chain joins TRBV7-9 and TRBJ1-4; D gene unclear. From germline, CDR1 is SEHNR and CDR2 FQNEAQ (reference sequence). V lost 3 bases and J 0 bases, leaving 11 bases between the germline ends. The CDR3 runs 16 residues. In DNA form, the CDR3 reads TGTGCCAGCAGCTTCCCCTCCGGAGCAACTAATGAAAAACTGTTTTTT. It codes for CASSFPSGATNEKLFF.

This chain uses TRBV18 with TRBJ1-4; 9 positions agree with TRBD1. The junction had 5 bases not matched to a gene; V was cut back by 5 bases and J by 13 bases. Germline V lookup: CDR1 KGHSH, CDR2 LQKENI. CDR3 length: 12 residues. The CDR3 DNA is TGTGCCAGCTCATCAGGGACAGGGCCACTGTTTTTT. Its translation: CASSSGTGPLFF.

The chain uses TRBV27 and TRBJ2-5; 12 bases align to TRBD2. Germline loops: CDR1 MNHEY, CDR2 SMNVEV (reference sequence). The CDR3 runs to 15 residues. J was trimmed by 5 bases and V by 6 bases; bases with no gene match: 7. CDR3 sequence reads: CASRIASGRAETQYF. The DNA of the CDR3 is TGTGCCAGCAGGATTGCTAGCGGGAGGGCCGAGACCCAGTACTTC.

J is TRBJ2-2 and V is TRBV27, with 14 bases fitting TRBD2. The CDR3 is 16 residues long. J gave up 6 bases and V 5 bases, and 5 bases lay outside the gene matches. Germline V gene sequence: CDR1 MNHEY, CDR2 SMNVEV (reference sequence). CDR3 sequence: CASSRRTSGRSGELFF. As DNA, the CDR3 is TGTGCCAGCAGTCGCCGGACTAGCGGGAGGTCCGGGGAGCTGTTTTTT.

The chain is built from TRBV11-3 and TRBJ2-1; D remains unclear. V lost 3 bases and J lost 5, with 11 bases in between. The CDR3 length is 14 residues. Germline V gene data show CDR1 as SGHNT and CDR2 as YENEEA. The CDR3 protein is CASSFDSLNNEQFF. CDR3 coding DNA: TGTGCCAGCAGCTTCGACTCCCTTAACAATGAGCAGTTCTTC. The whole variable domain, filled in from reference TRBV11-3 and TRBJ2-1, reads EAGVVQSPRYKIIEKKQPVAFWCNPISGHNTLYWYLQNLGQGPELLIRYENEEAVDDSQLPKDRFSAERLKGVDSTLKIQPAELGDSAVYLCASSFDSLNNEQFFGPGTRLTVL.

The rearrangement uses TRBV6-5 and TRBJ2-7, with TRBD1 identical over 8 bases. CDR3 length: 16 amino acids. The junction had 11 bases not matched to a gene; V was cut back by 2 bases and J by 5 bases. Looked up from germline, CDR1 is MNHEY and CDR2 is SVGAGI. The CDR3 loop reads CASSYPHQGANDEQYF. As DNA, the CDR3 is TGTGCCAGCAGTTACCCCCACCAGGGGGCGAACGACGAGCAGTACTTC.

V usage is TRBV6-4 and J usage is TRBJ2-6, with TRBD1 identical over 7 bases. Germline V lookup: CDR1 MRHNA, CDR2 SNTAGT. The CDR3 loop spans 17 amino acids. The V and J ends lost 0 bases and 1 base, in that order; junction bases with no gene match: 3. The chain's CDR3 is CASSDSGRGSGANVLTF. DNA for the CDR3: TGTGCCAGCAGTGACTCGGGCAGGGGGTCTGGGGCCAACGTCCTGACTTTC.

The chain combines TRBV11-2 with TRBJ2-2, with 11 nucleotides matching TRBD2. The trim removed 3 bases at V and 2 bases at J, leaving 5 bases unmatched. The germline gives CDR1 SGHAT, CDR2 FQNNGV. The CDR3 is 17 residues long. The CDR3 here is CASSFIAGGRNTGELFF. The CDR3 coding sequence is TGTGCCAGCAGCTTCATAGCGGGAGGGCGTAACACCGGGGAGCTGTTTTTT.

V usage is TRBV7-3 and J usage is TRBJ2-5; 14 nucleotides align to TRBD2. V gave up 6 bases and J gave up 4 bases; unmatched junction bases: 16. The germline V gene has CDR1 SGHTA and CDR2 FQGTGA. The CDR3 is 19 residues long. The CDR3 bases are TGTGCCAGCAGTCAACGTGGGGGACTAGCGGGAGAAGGAGGAGAGACCCAGTACTTC. Translation gives CASSQRGGLAGEGGETQYF.

The rearrangement joins TRBV6-1 to TRBJ1-3; the D gene is possibly TRBD1 (5 bases). The CDR3 is 20 residues long. The germline gives CDR1 MNHNS, CDR2 SASEGT. V was clipped by 3 bases and J by 4 bases, with 28 bases between them. CDR3 region: CASSDWDGGAPPKAGNTIYF. The CDR3 coding sequence is TGTGCCAGCAGTGATTGGGATGGAGGGGCGCCTCCCAAGGCGGGAAACACCATATATTTT.

This chain connects TRBV7-2 to TRBJ2-5, with no clear D. The CDR3 has 13 amino acids. The V end lost 4 bases, the J end lost 2 bases, and 8 bases lay between the germline ends. Looked up from germline, CDR1 is SGHTA and CDR2 is FQGNSA. In DNA form, the CDR3 reads TGTGCCAGCAGCTATGAGAGACAAGAGACCCAGTACTTC. Translation gives CASSYERQETQYF.

This chain uses TRBV6-5 with TRBJ2-5; 10 nucleotides align to TRBD2. The CDR3 consists of 14 residues. V was pared by 6 bases and J by 2 bases, with 3 bases of the junction left unmatched. CDR1 MNHEY and CDR2 SVGAGI come from the germline V gene. The CDR3 loop reads CASRALAGQETQYF. CDR3 nucleotide sequence: TGTGCCAGCAGAGCACTAGCGGGGCAAGAGACCCAGTACTTC.

The CDR3, as DNA: TGCAGCGTTGAGGCAGGGCCCTACGAGCAGTACTTC. The encoded protein is CSVEAGPYEQYF. The genes are TRBV29-1 and TRBJ2-7; TRBD1 is a possible D gene (5 bases). Germline loops: CDR1 SQVTM, CDR2 ANQGSEA. The V and J ends lost 3 bases and 2 bases respectively, with 8 bases between them. This CDR3 has 12 amino acids.

The V gene is TRBV27, the J gene TRBJ1-5; D is unresolved. This CDR3 has 13 residues. The germline CDR1 and CDR2 sequences are MNHEY and SMNVEV (reference sequence). V was clipped by 6 bases and J by 5 bases, with 11 bases between them. CDR3: CASSSRGDQPQHF. In nucleotides, the CDR3 is TGTGCCAGCAGCTCAAGAGGTGATCAGCCCCAGCATTTT.

This clone was observed once. The chain couples TRBV30 to TRBJ1-1, with no clear D. CDR1 GTSNPN and CDR2 SVGIG come from the germline V gene (reference sequence). This CDR3 has 14 residues. The V and J ends lost 4 bases and 6 bases respectively, with 18 bases between them. CDR3 protein: CAWNREGKEAEAFF. CDR3 coding DNA: TGTGCCTGGAATCGGGAGGGTAAGGAGGCTGAAGCTTTCTTT.

The chain employs TRBV11-2 and TRBJ1-3, with D perhaps matching TRBD1 (5 bases). V was cut by 2 bases and J by 1 base, with 9 bases left in between. The CDR3 length is 15 residues. Germline V gene data show CDR1 as SGHAT and CDR2 as FQNNGV. The CDR3 sequence: CASSLMGGSGNTIYF. The CDR3 nucleotides read TGTGCCAGCAGCTTAATGGGGGGTTCTGGAAACACCATATATTTT.

This clone was seen more than once but under ten times. The V call is TRBV7-2, the J call TRBJ1-2; 10 bases are a match to TRBD1. Per germline, CDR1 SGHTA and CDR2 FQGNSA. V lost 5 bases, J lost 7 bases, and 10 bases stayed unmatched. This CDR3 has 15 amino acids. The chain's CDR3 is CASSLDRGRRGGYTF. The CDR3, as DNA: TGTGCCAGCAGCCTAGACAGGGGGCGACGTGGTGGCTACACCTTC.

The gene calls are TRBV7-9 and TRBJ2-3; 10 bases are a match to TRBD1. Germline CDR1 is SEHNR and CDR2 is FQNEAQ (reference sequence). Trimming cost V 1 base and J 5 bases; bases outside gene matches: 6. The CDR3 has 16 amino acids. Here the CDR3 reads CASSLEVGTGVDTQYF. The CDR3 DNA sequence: TGTGCCAGCAGCTTAGAGGTCGGGACAGGGGTAGATACGCAGTATTTT. The variable domain in full, completed from reference TRBV7-9 and TRBJ2-3, reads DTGVSQNPRHKITKRGQNVTFRCDPISEHNRLYWYRQTLGQGPEFLTYFQNEAQLEKSRLLSDRFSAERPKGSFSTLEIQRTEQGDSAMYLCASSLEVGTGVDTQYFGPGTRLTVL.

This clone has just a few counts. This specimen includes other DNA sequences encoding the same CDR3. The genes are TRBV18 and TRBJ2-7, with D unclear. Trimming shortened V by 0 bases and J by 3 bases, and 6 bases separated the two germline ends. Germline V gene data show CDR1 as KGHSH and CDR2 as LQKENI. CDR3 size: 13 residues. The CDR3 coding sequence is TGTGCCAGCTCACCACCCTCGGGCTACGAGCAGTACTTC. This gives the protein CASSPPSGYEQYF.

The chain is built from TRBV2 and TRBJ2-7, with D possibly matching TRBD2 (6 bases). CDR3 size: 16 residues. Looked up from germline, CDR1 is SNHLY and CDR2 is FYNNEI. V was cut by 2 bases and J by 0 bases, with 14 bases left in between. DNA for the CDR3: TGTGCCAGCAGTGAAAATCCTAGCGTGTCCTCCTACGAGCAGTACTTC. The encoded protein is CASSENPSVSSYEQYF.

The chain has TRBV7-2 and TRBJ2-7; perhaps TRBD1 as D (5 bases). Trimming took off 5 bases at V and 2 bases at J, with 16 bases between the two ends. The V gene's germline CDR1 is SGHTA and CDR2 FQGNSA. This CDR3 contains 15 residues. CDR3: CASSTRTTTTYEQYF. CDR3 nucleotides: TGTGCCAGCAGCACCCGGACAACCACCACCTACGAGCAGTACTTC.

The chain recombines TRBV15 with TRBJ2-5; 9 bases map to TRBD2. V was clipped by 0 bases and J by 3 bases; unmatched bases: 8. The length of the CDR3 is 17 residues. CDR1 LNHNV and CDR2 YYDKDF come from the germline V gene (reference sequence). The CDR3 region has the DNA TGTGCCACCAGCAGAGATTGGCGTAGCGGGAGAAAAGAGACCCAGTACTTC. Protein sequence: CATSRDWRSGRKETQYF.